This TCR beta chain comes out of a study of sequential checkpoint blockade in melanoma. As for treatment: randomized to nivolumab then ipilimumab (arm A) or the reverse (arm B). From thawed PBMCs, live CD3+CD8+ cells negative for CD19 and CD56 were sorted. TCRdb's table, derived via immunoSEQ multiplex PCR, lists solely in-frame clones and lacks some. The sample comprises 35,000 to 40,000 clones, more than 70% of which are singletons, and around 12% rests with the top ten. Trimming removed 4 bases from V and 4 bases from J, with 11 bases in between. The CDR3 totals 14 residues. The germline V gene has CDR1 LNHDA and CDR2 SQIVND (reference sequence).

This TCR was sampled from a human donor with melanoma. This sample comprised CD8+ T cells sorted from blood (inferred from file names), obtained from a patient given nivolumab and ipilimumab in sequence. The chain links TRBV19 to TRBJ2-1; weak D call: TRBD1 (6 bases). The CDR3 DNA sequence: TGTGCCAGTAGTAGTGGGGGCAGGTACAATGAGCAGTTCTTC. This sequence encodes CASSSGGRYNEQFF.